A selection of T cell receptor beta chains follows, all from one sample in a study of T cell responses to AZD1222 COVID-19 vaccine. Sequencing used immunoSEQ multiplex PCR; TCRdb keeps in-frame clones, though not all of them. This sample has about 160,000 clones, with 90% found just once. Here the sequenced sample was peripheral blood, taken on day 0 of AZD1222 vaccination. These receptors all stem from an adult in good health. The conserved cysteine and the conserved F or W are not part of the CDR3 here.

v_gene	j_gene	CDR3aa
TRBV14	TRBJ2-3	ASSHGQGGTDTQY
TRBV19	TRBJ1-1	ASTLRTFLGTEAF
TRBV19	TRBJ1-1	ASLPELNTEAF
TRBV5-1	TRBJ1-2	ASSPGTNNYGYT
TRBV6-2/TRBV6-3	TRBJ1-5	ASSPTGYQPQH
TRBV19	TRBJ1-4	ASSGRMANEKLF
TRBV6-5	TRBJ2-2	ASSIQHSNTGELF
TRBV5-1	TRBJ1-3	ASSFSTGGGNTIY
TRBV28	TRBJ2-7	ASSLSGYEQY
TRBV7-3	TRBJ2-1	ASSLNSGLYNEQF
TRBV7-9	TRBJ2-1	ASSLGTGSYNEQF
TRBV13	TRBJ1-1	ASSSGQANTEAF
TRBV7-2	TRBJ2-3	ASSEGGRGTDTQY
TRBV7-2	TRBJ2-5	ASSLGVVKETQY
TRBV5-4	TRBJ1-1	ASRENKNTEAF
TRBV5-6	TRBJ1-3	ASSLKGYSGNTIY
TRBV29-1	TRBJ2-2	SVVRQANTGELF
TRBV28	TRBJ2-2	ASSFNGPHGTGELF
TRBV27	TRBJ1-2	ASSLGWGYGYT
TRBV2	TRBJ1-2	ASSNTGGGYT
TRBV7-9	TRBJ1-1	ASSLRGQTNTEAF
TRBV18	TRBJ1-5	ASSGQGPNQPQH
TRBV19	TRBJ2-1	ASSNLAGASSYNEQF
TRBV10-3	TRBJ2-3	AISDELSSTDTQY
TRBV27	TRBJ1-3	ASSLRGGSGNTIY
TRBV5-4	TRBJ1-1	ASSLPWTGENTEAF
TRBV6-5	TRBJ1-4	ASSSRTGGNEKLF
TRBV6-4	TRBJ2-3	ASSDSWLAGDTQY
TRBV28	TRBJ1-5	ASTPRGTARNQPQH
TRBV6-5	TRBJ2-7	ASTRTGAYEQY
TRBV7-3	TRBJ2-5	ASSLLGGVQETQY
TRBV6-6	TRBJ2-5	ASSYSRIETQY
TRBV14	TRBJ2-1	ASSQDAREQF
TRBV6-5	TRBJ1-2	ASSRVAEGYGYT
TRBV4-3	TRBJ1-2	ASSQEGGYGYT
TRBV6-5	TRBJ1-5	ASREGQGNQPQH